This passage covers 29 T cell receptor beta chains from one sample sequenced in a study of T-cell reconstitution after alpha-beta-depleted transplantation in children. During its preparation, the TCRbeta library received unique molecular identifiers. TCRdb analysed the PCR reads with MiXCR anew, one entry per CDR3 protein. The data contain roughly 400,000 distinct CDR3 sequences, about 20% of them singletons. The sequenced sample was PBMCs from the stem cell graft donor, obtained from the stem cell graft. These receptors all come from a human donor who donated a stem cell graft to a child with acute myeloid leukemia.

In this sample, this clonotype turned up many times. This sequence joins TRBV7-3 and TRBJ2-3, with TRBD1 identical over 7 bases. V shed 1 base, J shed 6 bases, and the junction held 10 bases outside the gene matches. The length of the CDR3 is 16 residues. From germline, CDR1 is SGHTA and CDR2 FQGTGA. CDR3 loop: CASSLSRGLMEDTQYF. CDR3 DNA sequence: TGTGCCAGCAGCTTAAGTAGGGGGCTGATGGAGGATACGCAGTATTTT.

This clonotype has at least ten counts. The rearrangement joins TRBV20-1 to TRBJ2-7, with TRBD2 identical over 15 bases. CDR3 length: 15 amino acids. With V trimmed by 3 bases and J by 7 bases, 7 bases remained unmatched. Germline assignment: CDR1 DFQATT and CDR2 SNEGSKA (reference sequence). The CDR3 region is CSARTGLAGGREQYF. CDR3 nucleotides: TGCAGTGCTAGGACGGGACTAGCGGGAGGAAGAGAGCAGTACTTC.

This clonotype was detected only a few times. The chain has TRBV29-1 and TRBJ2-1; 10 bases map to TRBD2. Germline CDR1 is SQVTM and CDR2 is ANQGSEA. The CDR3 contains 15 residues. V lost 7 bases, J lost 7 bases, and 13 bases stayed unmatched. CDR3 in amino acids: CSGGLAGAHWNEQFF. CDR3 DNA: TGCAGCGGGGGGCTAGCGGGAGCCCATTGGAATGAGCAGTTCTTC.

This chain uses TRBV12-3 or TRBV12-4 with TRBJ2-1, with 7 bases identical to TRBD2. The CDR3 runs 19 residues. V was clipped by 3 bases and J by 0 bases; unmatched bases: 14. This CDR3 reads CASSFQFSSGTISYNEQFF. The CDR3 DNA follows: TGTGCCAGCAGTTTTCAGTTTTCTTCGGGGACTATCTCCTACAATGAGCAGTTCTTC.

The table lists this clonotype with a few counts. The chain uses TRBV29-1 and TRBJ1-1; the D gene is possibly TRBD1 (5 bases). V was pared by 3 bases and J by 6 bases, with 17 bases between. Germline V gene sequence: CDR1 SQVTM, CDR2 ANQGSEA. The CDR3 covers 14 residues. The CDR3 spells CSVEIGGTGSEAFF. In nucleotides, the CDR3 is TGCAGCGTTGAGATTGGGGGGACTGGGTCTGAAGCTTTCTTT.

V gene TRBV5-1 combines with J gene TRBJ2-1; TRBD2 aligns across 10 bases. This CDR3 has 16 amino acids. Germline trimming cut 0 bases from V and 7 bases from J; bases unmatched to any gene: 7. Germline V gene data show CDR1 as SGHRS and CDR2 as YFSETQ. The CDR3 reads CASSLALAGVMNEQFF. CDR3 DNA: TGCGCCAGCAGCTTGGCCCTAGCGGGAGTAATGAATGAGCAGTTCTTC.

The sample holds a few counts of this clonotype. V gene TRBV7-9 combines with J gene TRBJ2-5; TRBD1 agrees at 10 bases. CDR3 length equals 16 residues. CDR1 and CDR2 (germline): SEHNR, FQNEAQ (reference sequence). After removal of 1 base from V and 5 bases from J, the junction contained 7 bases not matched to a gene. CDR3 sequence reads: CASSLVATGGAETQYF. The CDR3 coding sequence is TGTGCCAGCAGCTTAGTCGCGACAGGGGGCGCGGAGACCCAGTACTTC.

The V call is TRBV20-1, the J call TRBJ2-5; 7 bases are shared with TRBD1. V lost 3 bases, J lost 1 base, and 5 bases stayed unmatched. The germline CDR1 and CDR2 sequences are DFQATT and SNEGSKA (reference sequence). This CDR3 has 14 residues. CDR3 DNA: TGCAGTGCTAGCTCTGCAGGGGGCCAAGAGACCCAGTACTTC. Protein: CSASSAGGQETQYF.

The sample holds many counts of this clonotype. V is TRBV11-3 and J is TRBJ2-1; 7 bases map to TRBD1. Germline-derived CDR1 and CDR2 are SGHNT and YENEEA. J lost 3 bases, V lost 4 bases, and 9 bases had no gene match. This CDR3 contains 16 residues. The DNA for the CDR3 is TGTGCCAGCAGCTCGGGACAGTGGGGGCACTACAATGAGCAGTTCTTC. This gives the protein CASSSGQWGHYNEQFF.

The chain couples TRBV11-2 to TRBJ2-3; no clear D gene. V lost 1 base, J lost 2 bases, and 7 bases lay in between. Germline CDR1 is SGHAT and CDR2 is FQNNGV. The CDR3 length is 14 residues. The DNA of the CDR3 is TGTGCCAGCAGCTTAGCTCCGATCACAGATACGCAGTATTTT. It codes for CASSLAPITDTQYF.

Written as DNA, the CDR3 is TGTGCCAGCAGGGGCGACAGATTGGCCACAGATACGCAGTATTTT. Residues: CASRGDRLATDTQYF. The chain employs TRBV28 and TRBJ2-3, with D tentatively TRBD1 (5 bases). Trimming shortened V by 6 bases and J by 2 bases, and 15 bases separated the two germline ends. The CDR3 is 15 residues long. Germline V CDR1 and CDR2: MDHEN, SYDVKM.

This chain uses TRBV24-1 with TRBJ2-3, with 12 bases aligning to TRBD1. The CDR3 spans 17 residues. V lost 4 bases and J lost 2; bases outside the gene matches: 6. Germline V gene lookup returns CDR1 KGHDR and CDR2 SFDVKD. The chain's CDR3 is CATSEAGTGGYTDTQYF. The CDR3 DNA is TGTGCCACCAGTGAGGCCGGGACAGGGGGCTACACAGATACGCAGTATTTT.

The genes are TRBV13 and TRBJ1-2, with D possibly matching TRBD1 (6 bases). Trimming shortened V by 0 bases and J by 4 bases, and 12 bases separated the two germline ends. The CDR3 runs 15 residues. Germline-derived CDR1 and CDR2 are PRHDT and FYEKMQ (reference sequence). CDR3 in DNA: TGTGCCAGCAGCTTAGGTCCCCAGGGGAGCTATGGCTACACCTTC. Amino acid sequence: CASSLGPQGSYGYTF.

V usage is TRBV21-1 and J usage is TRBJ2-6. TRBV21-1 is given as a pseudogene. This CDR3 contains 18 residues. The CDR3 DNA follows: TGTGCCAGCAGCAAAGAGGTGGGGAAAAACTCTGGGGCCAACGTCCTGACTTTC. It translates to CASSKEVGKNSGANVLTF.

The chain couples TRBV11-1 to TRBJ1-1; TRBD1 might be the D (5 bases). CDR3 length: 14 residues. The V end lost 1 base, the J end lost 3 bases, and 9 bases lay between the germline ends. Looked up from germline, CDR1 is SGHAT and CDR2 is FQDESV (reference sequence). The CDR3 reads CASSLVLGDTEAFF. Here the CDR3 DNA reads TGTGCCAGCAGCTTAGTGCTGGGGGACACTGAAGCTTTCTTT.

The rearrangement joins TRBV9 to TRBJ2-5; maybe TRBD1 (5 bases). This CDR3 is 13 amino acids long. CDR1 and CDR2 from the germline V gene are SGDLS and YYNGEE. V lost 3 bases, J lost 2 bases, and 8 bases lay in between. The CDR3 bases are TGTGCCAGCAGCGGTGCAGGGCAAGAGACCCAGTACTTC. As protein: CASSGAGQETQYF.

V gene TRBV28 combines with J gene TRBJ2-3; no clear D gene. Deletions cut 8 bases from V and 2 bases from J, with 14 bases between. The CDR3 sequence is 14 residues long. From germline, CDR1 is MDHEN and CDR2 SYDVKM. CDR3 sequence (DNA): TGTGCCAGCGGACCAGGAGCCTTCACAGATACGCAGTATTTT. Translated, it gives CASGPGAFTDTQYF. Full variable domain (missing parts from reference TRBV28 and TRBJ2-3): DVKVTQSSRYLVKRTGEKVFLECVQDMDHENMFWYRQDPGLGLRLIYFSYDVKMKEKGDIPEGYSVSREKKERFSLILESASTNQTSMYLCASGPGAFTDTQYFGPGTRLTVL.

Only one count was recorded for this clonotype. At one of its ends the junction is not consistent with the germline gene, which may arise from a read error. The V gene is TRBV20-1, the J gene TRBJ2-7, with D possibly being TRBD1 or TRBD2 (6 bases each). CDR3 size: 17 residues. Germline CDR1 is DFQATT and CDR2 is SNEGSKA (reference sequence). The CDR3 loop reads CCAREGGPGVWSYEQYF. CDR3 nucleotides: TGCTGTGCTAGAGAGGGGGGACCAGGAGTTTGGTCCTACGAGCAGTACTTC.

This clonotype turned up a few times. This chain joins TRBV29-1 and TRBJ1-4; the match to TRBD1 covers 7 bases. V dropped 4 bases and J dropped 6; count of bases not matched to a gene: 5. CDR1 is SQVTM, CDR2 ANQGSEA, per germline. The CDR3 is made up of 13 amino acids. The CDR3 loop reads CSVVSQGDEKLFF. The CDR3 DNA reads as TGCAGCGTTGTAAGCCAGGGGGATGAAAAACTGTTTTTT.

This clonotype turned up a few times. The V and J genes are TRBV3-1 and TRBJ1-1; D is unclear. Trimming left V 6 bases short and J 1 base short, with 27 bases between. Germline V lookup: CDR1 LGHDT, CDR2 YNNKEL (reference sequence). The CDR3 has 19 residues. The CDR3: CASSSGGGWARMRNTEAFF. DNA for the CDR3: TGTGCCAGCAGTTCGGGAGGTGGGTGGGCGCGTATGAGGAACACTGAAGCTTTCTTT.

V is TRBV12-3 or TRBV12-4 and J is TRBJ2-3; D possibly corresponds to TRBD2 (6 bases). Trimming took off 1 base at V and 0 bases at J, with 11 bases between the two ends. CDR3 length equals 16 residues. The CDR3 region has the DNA TGTGCCAGCAGTTTAGAGTGGGACTCGAGCACAGATACGCAGTATTTT. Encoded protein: CASSLEWDSSTDTQYF.

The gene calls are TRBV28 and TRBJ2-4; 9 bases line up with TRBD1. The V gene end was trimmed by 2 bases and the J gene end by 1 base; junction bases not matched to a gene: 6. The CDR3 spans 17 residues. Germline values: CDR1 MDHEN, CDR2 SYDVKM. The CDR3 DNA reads TGTGCCAGCAGTTTAATTACAGGGGGCCGGGCCAAAAACATTCAGTACTTC. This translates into CASSLITGGRAKNIQYF.

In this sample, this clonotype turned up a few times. This chain's CDR3 is CATSDWRSETQYF. The CDR3 DNA reads TGTGCCACCAGTGATTGGAGATCTGAGACCCAGTACTTC. V usage is TRBV24-1 and J usage is TRBJ2-5, with D hard to call. The CDR3 length is 13 residues. V was clipped by 2 bases and J by 5 bases, with 8 bases between them. Germline CDR1 is KGHDR and CDR2 is SFDVKD.

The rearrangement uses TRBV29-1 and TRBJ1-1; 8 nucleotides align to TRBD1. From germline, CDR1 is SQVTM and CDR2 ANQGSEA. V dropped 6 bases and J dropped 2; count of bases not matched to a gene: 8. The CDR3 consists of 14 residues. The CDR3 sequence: CSVTLTGDNTEAFF. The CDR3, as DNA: TGCAGCGTCACACTGACAGGGGATAACACTGAAGCTTTCTTT.

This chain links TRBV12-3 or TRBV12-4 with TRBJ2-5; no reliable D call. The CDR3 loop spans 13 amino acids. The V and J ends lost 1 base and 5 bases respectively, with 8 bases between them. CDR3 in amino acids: CASSLVKVETQYF. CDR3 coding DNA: TGTGCCAGCAGTTTAGTAAAGGTGGAGACCCAGTACTTC.

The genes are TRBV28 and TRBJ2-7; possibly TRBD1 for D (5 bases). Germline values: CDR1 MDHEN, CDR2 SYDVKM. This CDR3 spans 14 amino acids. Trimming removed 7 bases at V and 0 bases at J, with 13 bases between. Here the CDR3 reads CASTDTVGSYEQYF. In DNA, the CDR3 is TGTGCCAGCACGGACACTGTCGGCTCCTACGAGCAGTACTTC. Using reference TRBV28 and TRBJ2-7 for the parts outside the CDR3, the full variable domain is DVKVTQSSRYLVKRTGEKVFLECVQDMDHENMFWYRQDPGLGLRLIYFSYDVKMKEKGDIPEGYSVSREKKERFSLILESASTNQTSMYLCASTDTVGSYEQYFGPGTRLTVT.

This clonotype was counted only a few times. The CDR3 protein is CASGPSGRPYEQYF. CDR3 coding DNA: TGTGCCAGCGGTCCTAGCGGGAGGCCCTACGAGCAGTACTTC. The chain links TRBV6-1 to TRBJ2-7, with 11 bases aligning to TRBD2. Per the germline V gene, CDR1 is MNHNS and CDR2 is SASEGT. The CDR3 sequence is 14 residues long. Trimming cost V 8 bases and J 2 bases; bases outside gene matches: 5.

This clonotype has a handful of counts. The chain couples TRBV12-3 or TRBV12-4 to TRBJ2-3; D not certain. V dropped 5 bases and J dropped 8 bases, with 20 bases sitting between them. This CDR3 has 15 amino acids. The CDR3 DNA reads TGTGCCAGCAGTCCACAATGGGGTGGAGATGGTACGCAGTATTTT. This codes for CASSPQWGGDGTQYF.

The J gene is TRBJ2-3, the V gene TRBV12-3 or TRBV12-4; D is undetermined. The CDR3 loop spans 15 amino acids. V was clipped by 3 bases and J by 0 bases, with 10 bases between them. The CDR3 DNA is TGTGCCAGCAGTTTCCGCCAGGCTAGCACAGATACGCAGTATTTT. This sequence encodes CASSFRQASTDTQYF.